This is a list of T cell receptor beta chains from one sample in a study of regulatory T cells in long-lasting Graves disease. TCRdb re-called the multiplex PCR reads through MiXCR, storing one row per CDR3 protein. The repertoire holds around 250,000 distinct CDR3 sequences, with about 17% as singletons. Material: peripheral blood mononuclear cells (PBMCs), obtained at new diagnosis, from a patient treated with antithyroid drugs. These receptors were collected from a female donor with Graves disease. Both conserved end residues are part of each CDR3. Each record gives: CDR3 DNA, CDR3 protein, D gene, V gene, J gene, clone size. The D gene is left open where the match is weak. The size of a clone is reported for some rows only, either as once, few or many, or as a class for expanded clones.

TGTGCCAGCAGCCGGGGGAGTCAGCCCCAGCATTTT	CASSRGSQPQHF	NA	TRBV3-1	TRBJ1-5	many
TGTGCCAGCAGCCCTCGGACTAGCGGGAGTAAGTCCTACAATGAGCAGTTCTTC	CASSPRTSGSKSYNEQFF	TRBD2	TRBV11-1	TRBJ2-1	many
TGTGCCAGCAGCGTAGGACTAGCGGGAGGTTTTGATGAGCAGTTCTTC	CASSVGLAGGFDEQFF	TRBD2	TRBV9	TRBJ2-1	many
TGTGCCAGCAGCCCCCGGGTCGGGGGCGCGAACTATGGCTACACCTTC	CASSPRVGGANYGYTF	NA	TRBV11-3	TRBJ1-2	many
TGCAGTGCTAGGTTCGGCGGGACTAGCGGAGGGGAGTTCTTC	CSARFGGTSGGEFF	TRBD2	TRBV20-1	TRBJ2-1	NA
TGTGCCAGCAGCTTAGCGCTGGGGGGCCCCTATGGCTACACCTTC	CASSLALGGPYGYTF	NA	TRBV11-2	TRBJ1-2	many
TGTGCCACCAGTGAGGGTTCGGACAGGGGCCGGCAAGCAAACACCGGGGAGCTGTTTTTT	CATSEGSDRGRQANTGELFF	TRBD1	TRBV24-1	TRBJ2-2	many
TGTGCCAGCAGCTTGGACCCCCGGGGGAGCAATCAGCCCCAGCATTTT	CASSLDPRGSNQPQHF	NA	TRBV5-8	TRBJ1-5	few
TGTGCCAGCAGCTCCGGGACGCAGGCAAGGAATGAAAAACTGTTTTTT	CASSSGTQARNEKLFF	NA	TRBV3-1	TRBJ1-4	many
TGTGCCAGCTCACCTTCCTTGTCACCCCTCCACTTT	CASSPSLSPLHF	NA	TRBV18	TRBJ1-6	many
TGTGCCAGCAGCTTGGCCAGAAGCCTAGAGACCCAGTACTTC	CASSLARSLETQYF	NA	TRBV7-2	TRBJ2-5	NA
TGTGCCAGCAGCTTAGTGTGGGCCTCTCCGGATTTGGCACCCCTCCACTTT	CASSLVWASPDLAPLHF	NA	TRBV7-2	TRBJ1-6	many
TGTGCCAGCAGTTCGGGTCCGGCCACCGGCTCCTACGAGCAGTACTTC	CASSSGPATGSYEQYF	NA	TRBV28	TRBJ2-7	many
TGTGCCAGCAGCCTCGCTAGCGCCACAGATACGCAGTATTTT	CASSLASATDTQYF	NA	TRBV11-2	TRBJ2-3	many
TGCGCCAGCAGCTTGGTCTCTGGGCTAGGGGGGACTGGAAACACCATATATTTT	CASSLVSGLGGTGNTIYF	NA	TRBV5-1	TRBJ1-3	NA
TGTGCCTGGAGTGGAACGCGGGTTGGGGAGACCCAGTACTTC	CAWSGTRVGETQYF	NA	TRBV30	TRBJ2-5	many
TGTGCCAGCAGCCCGTTGAAGACTAGCACAGATACGCAGTATTTT	CASSPLKTSTDTQYF	NA	TRBV3-1	TRBJ2-3	many
TGTGCCAGCAGAAAGGCGAGAGGTAGCGGAGACGAGCAGTACTTC	CASRKARGSGDEQYF	NA	TRBV28	TRBJ2-7	many
TGTGCCAGCAGCCAGGGACTAGCATCCAATGAGCAGTTCTTC	CASSQGLASNEQFF	TRBD2	TRBV7-9	TRBJ2-1	many
TGTGCCAGCAGTTTATGGACCCCGAAAGGTAATGAGCAGTTCTTC	CASSLWTPKGNEQFF	NA	TRBV28	TRBJ2-1	few
TGTGCCAGCAGTCAGGGTATGGGACAGCCCCAGCATTTT	CASSQGMGQPQHF	NA	TRBV12-3/TRBV12-4	TRBJ1-5	many
TGCGCCAGCAGCCAAGCGACTAGCGGGAGTCTATACTTC	CASSQATSGSLYF	TRBD2	TRBV4-3	TRBJ2-7	many
TGTGCCACCACCCGGGACCCGGCGGAGACCCAGTACTTC	CATTRDPAETQYF	NA	TRBV7-2	TRBJ2-5	many
TGTGCCAGCAGCACGGGGAAGCAAGAGACCCAGTACTTC	CASSTGKQETQYF	NA	TRBV12-3/TRBV12-4	TRBJ2-5	many
TGTGCCAGCAGCTCCGGACTAGCGGGAGAGACCCAGTACTTC	CASSSGLAGETQYF	TRBD2	TRBV7-2	TRBJ2-5	many
TGTGCCTGGAGTAGAGACAGGGTCCACGAGCAGTACTTC	CAWSRDRVHEQYF	TRBD1	TRBV30	TRBJ2-7	few
TGCGCCAGCAGCCAAGTGGGTGGCAATCAGCCCCAGCATTTT	CASSQVGGNQPQHF	NA	TRBV4-1	TRBJ1-5	NA
TGTGCCAGCAGCCTAACGATGAATGAGCAGTTCTTC	CASSLTMNEQFF	NA	TRBV7-9	TRBJ2-1	many
TGCAGTGCTAGAGACAACCGGGACAGGGGTGAAGCTTTCTTT	CSARDNRDRGEAFF	TRBD1	TRBV20-1	TRBJ1-1	many
TGTGCCAGCAGTGAGGCGGTGCTAGCGGTCTACAATGAGCAGTTCTTC	CASSEAVLAVYNEQFF	TRBD2	TRBV6-2/TRBV6-3	TRBJ2-1	many
TGTGCCAGCAGTTCGTTGGCAGGGGGCTTCTGGAGCAATCAGCCCCAGCATTTT	CASSSLAGGFWSNQPQHF	TRBD1	TRBV6-5	TRBJ1-5	many